Below, 18 T cell receptor beta chains from the same sample are listed, as sequenced in a study of blood T cell repertoires in COVID-19. Profiling relied on immunoSEQ multiplex PCR, and the TCRdb table lists in-frame clones only, not all of them. Among about 380,000 clones, more than 70% were seen once, and the ten largest hold 1% to 1.5%. Sequences were obtained from PBMCs or T cells enriched from blood (not recorded which). Source of these receptors: a man under 40 who had recovered from COVID-19.

The chain couples TRBV18 to TRBJ1-2; 7 bases agree with TRBD1. Trimming cost V 5 bases and J 3 bases; bases outside gene matches: 9. CDR3 length: 15 residues. The germline gives CDR1 KGHSH, CDR2 LQKENI. CDR3 loop: CASSEGQAQDYGYTF. Here the CDR3 DNA reads TGTGCCAGCTCAGAAGGACAGGCCCAAGACTATGGCTACACCTTC.

The CDR3 reads CASSEGFEPVETQYF. Here the CDR3 DNA reads TGTGCCAGCAGTGAAGGGTTCGAGCCCGTAGAGACCCAGTACTTC. This chain connects TRBV2 to TRBJ2-5; no definite D call. This CDR3 has 15 residues. V gave up 1 base and J gave up 4 bases, with 13 bases separating them. Germline V gene lookup returns CDR1 SNHLY and CDR2 FYNNEI.

A few counts support this clone. The chain recombines TRBV7-2 with TRBJ2-3; D perhaps matches TRBD2 (5 bases). CDR3 length equals 18 residues. With 4 bases removed from V and 4 bases from J, the gap between germline ends came to 24 bases. The germline V gene has CDR1 SGHTA and CDR2 FQGNSA. CDR3 residues: CASSYLLSFRSGSDTQYF. The CDR3, as DNA: TGTGCCAGCAGCTACCTTCTAAGTTTCCGGTCGGGGTCAGATACGCAGTATTTT.

The rearrangement uses TRBV7-9 and TRBJ1-1, with 9 nucleotides matching TRBD1. Germline V gene sequence: CDR1 SEHNR, CDR2 FQNEAQ (reference sequence). The J segment lost 3 bases and the V segment lost 4 bases, leaving 3 bases of the junction unmatched. CDR3 size: 14 residues. The CDR3 loop is CASSSGQGDTEAFF. The CDR3 nucleotides read TGTGCCAGCAGCTCGGGACAGGGAGACACTGAAGCTTTCTTT.

This clone was counted a single time. The chain recombines TRBV11-3 with TRBJ2-5; TRBD1 aligns across 9 bases. Germline V gene sequence: CDR1 SGHNT, CDR2 YENEEA. CDR3 length equals 14 residues. Trimming removed 4 bases from V and 5 bases from J; junction bases left unmatched: 5. As DNA, the CDR3 is TGTGCCAGCAGCTCTGGACAGGGGACCGAGACCCAGTACTTC. This gives the protein CASSSGQGTETQYF.

The chain couples TRBV6-5 to TRBJ2-7, with D possibly being TRBD2 (5 bases). CDR3 length: 13 residues. Trimming removed 2 bases from V and 3 bases from J, with 8 bases in between. Germline V gives CDR1 MNHEY, CDR2 SVGAGI. CDR3 amino acids: CASSYRAGYEQYF. The CDR3 DNA reads as TGTGCCAGCAGTTACAGGGCGGGCTACGAGCAGTACTTC.

The chain links TRBV10-1 to TRBJ2-3; D not certain. The V and J ends lost 4 bases and 0 bases respectively, with 14 bases between them. The length of the CDR3 is 16 residues. Germline V lookup: CDR1 WNHNN, CDR2 SYGVQD (reference sequence). The CDR3 bases are TGCGCCAGCAGTGGCCTGACTTGGTCTAGCACAGATACGCAGTATTTT. Protein sequence: CASSGLTWSSTDTQYF.

The rearrangement uses TRBV18 and TRBJ1-3, with D uncertain. The CDR3 loop spans 15 amino acids. The germline V and J ends were trimmed by 3 bases and 0 bases, with 9 bases remaining between them. CDR1 KGHSH and CDR2 LQKENI come from the germline V gene. CDR3 nucleotides: TGTGCCAGCTCACCCGGGATCGACTCTGGAAACACCATATATTTT. This gives the protein CASSPGIDSGNTIYF.

The V gene is TRBV5-1, the J gene TRBJ2-5; D ambiguous. V lost 0 bases to trimming and J lost 1 base, with 10 bases between them. The CDR3 totals 15 residues. Germline CDR1 is SGHRS and CDR2 is YFSETQ. CDR3 in amino acids: CASSLGAMSQETQYF. For the CDR3, the DNA is TGCGCCAGCAGCTTGGGGGCTATGAGCCAAGAGACCCAGTACTTC.

This chain connects TRBV28 to TRBJ1-5; 7 nucleotides align to TRBD1. The germline V gene has CDR1 MDHEN and CDR2 SYDVKM. The CDR3 is 18 residues long. V trimming: 5 bases; J trimming: 0 bases; junction bases outside the gene matches: 13. The CDR3 here is CASSPPGQSFYSNQPQHF. CDR3 DNA sequence: TGTGCCAGCAGTCCACCGGGACAGTCATTTTATAGCAATCAGCCCCAGCATTTT. Complete variable domain (other parts from reference TRBV28 and TRBJ1-5): DVKVTQSSRYLVKRTGEKVFLECVQDMDHENMFWYRQDPGLGLRLIYFSYDVKMKEKGDIPEGYSVSREKKERFSLILESASTNQTSMYLCASSPPGQSFYSNQPQHFGDGTRLSIL.

This rearrangement joins TRBV4-2 to TRBJ1-2; 7 bases agree with TRBD1. V lost 0 bases to trimming and J lost 7 bases; unmatched junction nucleotides: 8. This CDR3 is built from 15 residues. Germline values: CDR1 LGHNA, CDR2 YNFKEQ. The CDR3 protein is CASSQDPGGSGGYTF. CDR3 nucleotides: TGTGCCAGCAGCCAAGACCCAGGGGGGTCGGGTGGCTACACCTTC.

This chain links TRBV7-8 with TRBJ2-3; 10 bases line up with TRBD2. The CDR3 is 16 amino acids. With 3 bases clipped from V and 2 bases from J, the junction kept 5 bases outside the gene matches. Per the germline V gene, CDR1 is SGHVS and CDR2 is FQNEAQ. The CDR3 coding sequence is TGTGCCAGCAGCTTCTTACTAGCGGGGCACACAGATACGCAGTATTTT. Translating it yields CASSFLLAGHTDTQYF.

The V gene is TRBV5-5, the J gene TRBJ1-2; perhaps TRBD1 as D (6 bases). Germline-derived CDR1 and CDR2 are SGHKS and YYEKEE (reference sequence). The CDR3 loop spans 15 amino acids. Trimming stripped 0 bases from V and 3 bases from J, with 12 bases between. The CDR3 loop reads CASSLEGTSHYGYTF. CDR3 DNA sequence: TGTGCCAGCAGCTTGGAGGGGACATCCCACTATGGCTACACCTTC.

The chain combines TRBV10-2 with TRBJ1-2; D may be TRBD1 (5 bases). From germline, CDR1 is WSHSY and CDR2 SAAADI. The CDR3 consists of 14 residues. The V gene lost 3 bases and the J gene lost 4 bases, with 12 bases spanning the gap. CDR3 loop: CASSDGSGGYGYTF. CDR3 DNA sequence: TGCGCCAGCAGTGATGGGTCGGGGGGCTATGGCTACACCTTC.

The genes are TRBV11-2 and TRBJ1-2, with D unclear. Germline assignment: CDR1 SGHAT and CDR2 FQNNGV. The CDR3 totals 14 residues. V was shortened by 2 bases and J by 5 bases, with 12 bases between the two germline ends. In nucleotides, the CDR3 is TGTGCCAGCAGCTTATCCGGGGTTTCGTATGGCTACACCTTC. Protein: CASSLSGVSYGYTF. Full variable domain (outside the CDR3, taken from reference TRBV11-2 and TRBJ1-2): EAGVAQSPRYKIIEKRQSVAFWCNPISGHATLYWYQQILGQGPKLLIQFQNNGVVDDSQLPKDRFSAERLKGVDSTLKIQPAKLEDSAVYLCASSLSGVSYGYTFGSGTRLTVV.

In DNA, the CDR3 is TGTGCCAGCAGCGCTGACAGGGTGGGATACAATCAGCCCCAGCATTTT. Amino acids: CASSADRVGYNQPQHF. V and J are TRBV7-9 and TRBJ1-5, with 7 bases that match TRBD1. This CDR3 region has 16 residues. V gave up 5 bases and J gave up 3 bases; unmatched junction bases: 10. Germline values: CDR1 SEHNR, CDR2 FQNEAQ (reference sequence).

The chain combines TRBV28 with TRBJ2-3; maybe TRBD1 (6 bases). Germline CDR1 is MDHEN and CDR2 is SYDVKM. The CDR3 consists of 13 residues. The V and J ends lost 8 bases and 0 bases respectively, with 9 bases between them. CDR3 loop: CASRQDSTDTQYF. The CDR3 DNA sequence: TGTGCCAGCCGACAGGATAGCACAGATACGCAGTATTTT. Complete variable domain (other parts from reference TRBV28 and TRBJ2-3): DVKVTQSSRYLVKRTGEKVFLECVQDMDHENMFWYRQDPGLGLRLIYFSYDVKMKEKGDIPEGYSVSREKKERFSLILESASTNQTSMYLCASRQDSTDTQYFGPGTRLTVL.

The chain has TRBV5-5 and TRBJ1-5; possibly TRBD1 for D (5 bases). Germline CDR1 reads SGHKS; CDR2 reads YYEKEE (reference sequence). Trimming took 2 bases from V and 4 from J, leaving 13 bases between them. The CDR3 is 15 residues long. The CDR3 bases are TGTGCCAGCAGCTTCAGGGAAGGATGGAATCAGCCCCAGCATTTT. It specifies CASSFREGWNQPQHF.